Each of the 32 T cell receptor beta chains below was sequenced from the same sample in a study of T cell clonality in common variable immunodeficiency. Broader study findings: In common variable immunodeficiency, TCR beta chains reportedly carried fewer deletions and N-nucleotide insertions.

Their antigens remain unidentified. TCRdb's copy holds only in-frame clones and misses some; the assay was immunoSEQ multiplex PCR. The sample offers 25,000 to 35,000 clones and no singletons, the top ten holding 5% to 6.5%. Sequencing was done on a sample of peripheral blood mononuclear cells. These TCRs come from a human donor with common variable immunodeficiency.

With respect to this clone: The read gets to within 3 residues of the CDR3 end, and the germline J gene fills in the rest. The chain has TRBV19 and TRBJ2-7; 10 nucleotides align to TRBD2. Germline loops: CDR1 LNHDA, CDR2 SQIVND (reference sequence). J lost 1 base, V lost 5 bases, and 8 bases had no gene match. The CDR3 covers 16 residues. The sequenced part of the CDR3 DNA is TGTGCCAGTAGTCTACAGCGGGGGGGCCAATCCTACGAG. It yields the protein CASSLQRGGQSYE. The full CDR3 reads CASSLQRGGQSYEQYF.

This clone was counted at least ten times. From the germline J gene comes the end of the CDR3, since the read stops 3 residues before it. This rearrangement joins TRBV5-1 to TRBJ1-5, with 7 bases identical to TRBD1. The V gene's germline CDR1 is SGHRS and CDR2 YFSETQ. V dropped 5 bases and J dropped 0; count of bases not matched to a gene: 2. The CDR3 has 14 amino acids. The CDR3 is CASSQGGSNQPQHF. The DNA read from the CDR3 is TGCGCCAGCAGTCAGGGGGGTAGCAATCAGCCC.

About this clone: The read terminates 3 residues before the CDR3 end, so the remaining end is supplied by the germline J gene. The genes are TRBV30 and TRBJ2-1; 9 nucleotides align to TRBD2. Trimming took 4 bases from V and 2 from J; bases not matched to a gene: 3. The V gene's germline CDR1 is GTSNPN and CDR2 SVGIG (reference sequence). The CDR3 has 14 residues. The CDR3 loop is CAWTERGAYNEQFF. The CDR3 bases that were read are TGTGCCTGGACGGAGCGGGGGGCCTACAATGAG.

This clone was recorded many times. Partial CDR3 DNA: TGCAGTGCTAGAGGGGACAGCCTTAACTATGGC. This encodes CSARGDSLNYG. The CDR3 in full is CSARGDSLNYGYTF. This chain joins TRBV20-1 and TRBJ1-2, with 7 bases matching TRBD1. Coverage ceases 3 residues before the CDR3 finishes, and the germline J gene fills in the end. J lost 1 base, V lost 1 base, and 3 bases had no gene match. CDR3 length: 14 amino acids. Germline lookup yields CDR1 DFQATT and CDR2 SNEGSKA (reference sequence).

At least ten counts were recorded for this clone. The CDR3 reads CASSYRGVGTEAFF. The covered CDR3 bases are TGTGCCAGCAGTTACCGGGGGGTTGGGACTGAA. This sequence joins TRBV6-2 or TRBV6-3 and TRBJ1-1; D might be TRBD1 (5 bases). The missing CDR3 end, 3 residues past where the read stops, is filled in from the germline J gene. Deletions cut 2 bases from V and 5 bases from J, with 12 bases between. Germline V gene data show CDR1 as MNHEY and CDR2 as SVGEGT. This CDR3 is built from 14 residues.

This clone rates as medium-sized. Coverage ceases 3 residues before the CDR3 finishes, and the germline J gene fills in the end. The chain carries TRBV10-1 and TRBJ2-7, with 8 bases identical to TRBD2. V shed 3 bases, J shed 0 bases, and the junction held 7 bases outside the gene matches. There are 16 residues in the CDR3. Germline CDR1 WNHNN, CDR2 SYGVQD (reference sequence). This chain's CDR3 is CASSDPHAGGSYEQYF. The covered CDR3 bases are TGCGCCAGCAGTGACCCCCACGCGGGGGGCTCCTACGAG.

This clone came up many times. The read comes to an end 3 residues before the CDR3 does, leaving the germline J gene to fill in the end. V and J are TRBV6-2 or TRBV6-3 and TRBJ2-5; D possibly corresponds to TRBD2 (7 bases). The germline V gene encodes CDR1 MNHEY and CDR2 SVGEGT. Trimming took off 5 bases at V and 4 bases at J, with 23 bases between the two ends. The CDR3 has 17 amino acids. The CDR3 reads CASSRTRGAVGGETQYF. Partial CDR3 DNA: TGTGCCAGCAGTCGCACACGGGGGGCTGTAGGAGGAGAGACC.

As to this clone: The read ends 3 residues before the CDR3 terminus; that terminus is restored from the germline J gene. The rearrangement joins TRBV30 to TRBJ1-3; TRBD1 matches 8 bases. Germline V gene sequence: CDR1 GTSNPN, CDR2 SVGIG (reference sequence). Unmatched junction bases numbered 8, after V lost 2 bases and J lost 2 bases. The CDR3 runs 16 residues. CDR3 bases read: TGTGCCTGGAGTACTAGATCGACAGGGGCTGGAAACACC. This gives the protein CAWSTRSTGAGNT. The whole CDR3 sequence is CAWSTRSTGAGNTIYF.

This clone has a handful of counts. The read halts 3 residues ahead of the CDR3 end, with the missing end drawn from the germline J gene. This sequence joins TRBV2 and TRBJ2-3; 11 nucleotides line up with TRBD2. V lost 8 bases, J lost 8 bases, and 9 bases stayed unmatched. Germline lookup yields CDR1 SNHLY and CDR2 FYNNEI. This CDR3 has 14 residues. CDR3 residues: CASGSSGGQGTQYF. CDR3 DNA (partial): TGTGCCAGCGGGTCTAGCGGGGGGCAAGGTACG.

As regards this clone: Read sequence stops 3 residues before the CDR3 end, and the germline J gene provides the missing end. This chain uses TRBV19 with TRBJ1-2; no clear D gene. Germline V lookup: CDR1 LNHDA, CDR2 SQIVND (reference sequence). The CDR3 is 14 amino acids. CDR3 in amino acids: CASKMYGRQEGYTF. Partial CDR3 DNA: TGTGCCAGTAAGATGTATGGGCGCCAGGAGGGC.

A note on this clone: Read coverage stops 3 residues before the CDR3 terminus; the germline J gene supplies the remainder. The genes are TRBV18 and TRBJ2-7; the match to TRBD1 covers 7 bases. The V and J ends lost 0 bases and 5 bases, in that order; junction bases with no gene match: 1. From germline, CDR1 is KGHSH and CDR2 LQKENI. The CDR3 sequence is 13 residues long. The CDR3 protein is CASSPPGTDEQYF. CDR3 DNA (partial): TGTGCCAGCTCACCACCAGGGACAGACGAG.

Ten or more counts support this clone. The DNA ends 3 residues before the CDR3 does, and the rest of the CDR3 is filled in from the germline J gene. The J gene is TRBJ1-2, the V gene TRBV5-6, with 8 bases identical to TRBD1. The CDR3 is 15 residues long. Germline assignment: CDR1 SGHDT and CDR2 YYEEEE. The CDR3 loop reads CASSVRQGRRKGYTF. Incomplete CDR3 DNA: TGTGCCAGCAGCGTGAGACAGGGGAGAAGGAAGGGC.

This clone appeared a few times. Coverage ceases 3 residues before the CDR3 finishes, and the germline J gene fills in the end. The chain links TRBV7-2 to TRBJ2-6; 7 bases are shared with TRBD2. Trimming cost V 1 base and J 10 bases; bases outside gene matches: 4. Germline CDR1 SGHTA, CDR2 FQGNSA. This CDR3 comprises 14 residues. CDR3 sequence: CASSLERGGNVLTF. The CDR3 bases that were read are TGTGCCAGCAGCTTAGAGAGGGGAGGGAACGTC.

This clone was detected ten times or more. The read halts 3 residues ahead of the CDR3 end, with the missing end drawn from the germline J gene. The chain has TRBV19 and TRBJ2-1; weak D call: TRBD1 (6 bases). The CDR3 length is 15 residues. V lost 3 bases and J 6 bases, leaving 15 bases between the germline ends. The V gene's germline CDR1 is LNHDA and CDR2 SQIVND (reference sequence). The CDR3 DNA, read in part, is TGTGCCAGTAGTATTAGTAGGGACAACTCCAATGAG. Translated: CASSISRDNSNE. The full CDR3 protein reads CASSISRDNSNEQFF. The full variable domain, completed using reference TRBV19 and TRBJ2-1, is DGGITQSPKYLFRKEGQNVTLSCEQNLNHDAMYWYRQDPGQGLRLIYYSQIVNDFQKGDIAEGYSVSREKKESFPLTVTSAQKNPTAFYLCASSISRDNSNEQFFGPGTRLTVL.

CDR3 DNA, as far as it was read: TGTGCCAGCAGCTTATCCTGGCAGGAGAACACTGAA. It translates to CASSLSWQENTE. The CDR3, in full, reads CASSLSWQENTEAFF. The rearrangement joins TRBV7-2 to TRBJ1-1; no clear D gene. The DNA ends 3 residues before the CDR3 does, and the rest of the CDR3 is filled in from the germline J gene. CDR3 size: 15 residues. Trimming stripped 2 bases from V and 1 base from J, with 11 bases between. Germline assignment: CDR1 SGHTA and CDR2 FQGNSA.

In this sample, this clone turned up many times. The read falls 3 residues short of the CDR3 end, and the missing part is taken from the germline J gene. The chain joins TRBV7-3 to TRBJ2-5, with D maybe TRBD2 (6 bases). CDR3 length: 14 residues. Germline CDR1 and CDR2: SGHTA and FQGTGA. V lost 2 bases, J lost 0 bases, and 7 bases lay in between. The CDR3 loop is CASSLSGDQETQYF. The part of the CDR3 DNA that was read is TGTGCCAGCAGCTTATCGGGGGACCAAGAGACC.

This clone was recorded a few times. Sequencing ends 3 residues short of the CDR3 end; the germline J gene provides the rest. The chain uses TRBV30 and TRBJ1-5; D is unclear. The germline V gene encodes CDR1 GTSNPN and CDR2 SVGIG (reference sequence). The CDR3 length is 13 residues. V gave up 4 bases and J gave up 0 bases, with 7 bases separating them. CDR3 in amino acids: CAWTGDSNQPQHF. The CDR3 DNA, read in part, is TGTGCCTGGACCGGGGATAGCAATCAGCCC.

The table lists this clone with many counts. The CDR3 end lies 3 residues beyond the end of the read and is filled in from the germline J gene. This chain connects TRBV7-8 to TRBJ2-6, with 7 nucleotides matching TRBD2. Germline V gene lookup returns CDR1 SGHVS and CDR2 FQNEAQ. Losses at the gene ends were 0 bases for V and 4 bases for J; bases not matched to a gene: 9. The CDR3 length is 18 residues. This CDR3 reads CASSLATARGSGANVLTF. The CDR3 DNA, read in part, is TGTGCCAGCAGCTTAGCGACGGCGCGGGGGTCGGGGGCCAACGTC.

With respect to this clone: The read ends 3 residues before the CDR3 terminus; that terminus is restored from the germline J gene. J is TRBJ1-2 and V is TRBV7-2; tentatively, D is TRBD1 (5 bases). CDR1 and CDR2 from the germline V gene are SGHTA and FQGNSA. This CDR3 is built from 12 residues. CDR3 bases read: TGTGCCAGCAGCCCTCACGGGGGAGGC. Its translation: CASSPHGGG. The complete CDR3 protein is CASSPHGGGYTF.

Worth noting for this clone: The observed sequence ends 3 residues before the CDR3 terminus, with the missing tail filled in from the germline J gene. This sequence joins TRBV7-9 and TRBJ1-4; D possibly corresponds to TRBD1 (5 bases). This CDR3 comprises 14 residues. Trimming took 5 bases from V and 6 from J, leaving 13 bases between them. Germline values: CDR1 SEHNR, CDR2 FQNEAQ (reference sequence). CDR3 in amino acids: CASSQTALYEKLFF. CDR3 DNA, as far as it was read: TGTGCCAGCAGCCAGACAGCCCTTTATGAAAAA.

Worth noting for this clone: From the germline J gene comes the end of the CDR3, since the read stops 3 residues before it. V usage is TRBV19 and J usage is TRBJ1-2; D ambiguous. This CDR3 contains 13 residues. Trimming took off 6 bases at V and 4 bases at J, with 12 bases between the two ends. Germline CDR1 reads LNHDA; CDR2 reads SQIVND (reference sequence). CDR3 protein: CASRADFSYGYTF. The DNA read from the CDR3 is TGTGCCAGTAGGGCAGATTTCTCCTATGGC.

This clone was found many times. The CDR3 spells CASSFAGGAGDTQYF. The CDR3 bases that were read are TGTGCCAGCAGCTTTGCGGGGGGTGCTGGGGATACG. The chain recombines TRBV7-3 with TRBJ2-3; 8 bases match TRBD2. The read ends 3 residues shy of where the CDR3 ends; the end is completed using the germline J gene. The CDR3 runs to 15 residues. The germline V gene has CDR1 SGHTA and CDR2 FQGTGA. Losses at the gene ends were 3 bases for V and 6 bases for J; bases not matched to a gene: 8.

This clone was seen repeatedly, ten times or more. The sequenced part of the CDR3 DNA is TGTGCCAGCAGCTTAGCGGCTTCTTTGAACACTGAA. Translated, it gives CASSLAASLNTE. The CDR3 reads in full as CASSLAASLNTEAFF. The gene calls are TRBV7-2 and TRBJ1-1; no clear D. From the germline J gene comes the end of the CDR3, since the read stops 3 residues before it. Trimming pared 0 bases from V and 0 bases from J, leaving 8 bases between. Germline assignment: CDR1 SGHTA and CDR2 FQGNSA. The length of the CDR3 is 15 residues.

Concerning this clone itself: The DNA ends 3 residues before the CDR3 does, and the rest of the CDR3 is filled in from the germline J gene. The chain carries TRBV19 and TRBJ2-7; TRBD1 agrees at 7 bases. The CDR3 is 16 residues long. The germline V gene has CDR1 LNHDA and CDR2 SQIVND (reference sequence). Trimming cost V 4 bases and J 4 bases; bases outside gene matches: 13. This chain's CDR3 is CASSTPRQGRGYEQYF. The CDR3 DNA, read in part, is TGTGCCAGTAGTACTCCAAGACAGGGAAGGGGATACGAG.

A remark on this clone: The CDR3 end is not reached by the read, which stops 3 residues before it; the germline J gene fills it in. The V and J genes are TRBV7-2 and TRBJ1-2, with 7 bases matching TRBD1. The CDR3 length is 15 residues. Germline CDR1 SGHTA, CDR2 FQGNSA. Partial CDR3 DNA: TGTGCCAGCAGAAATACAGACAGGGTCATAGGGGGC. It codes for CASRNTDRVIGG. The full CDR3 protein is CASRNTDRVIGGYTF.

Note on this clone: With the read ending 3 residues before the CDR3 end, the germline J gene is used to fill in that end. The rearrangement joins TRBV19 to TRBJ1-1; D is undetermined. This CDR3 has 14 residues. Germline CDR1 and CDR2: LNHDA and SQIVND (reference sequence). V was pared by 3 bases and J by 1 base, with 9 bases between. CDR3 DNA (partial): TGTGCCAGTAGTATGAGGGCAGAGAACACTGAA. This translates into CASSMRAENTE. The whole CDR3 is CASSMRAENTEAFF.

This clone was observed at least ten times. Sequencing ends 3 residues short of the CDR3 end; the germline J gene provides the rest. V usage is TRBV18 and J usage is TRBJ1-1, with D maybe TRBD1 (6 bases). The V gene's germline CDR1 is KGHSH and CDR2 LQKENI. The CDR3 length is 14 residues. V lost 6 bases and J 0 bases, leaving 11 bases between the germline ends. Partial CDR3 DNA: TGTGCCAGCTCCCCCAGACAGGTGAACACTGAA. It is translated as CASSPRQVNTE. In full, the CDR3 reads CASSPRQVNTEAFF.

Only a few counts were recorded for this clone. Partial CDR3 DNA: TGTGCCAGCAGCTTAGGGACGGACAGGGGGCGAGGC. This codes for CASSLGTDRGRG. The CDR3, in full, reads CASSLGTDRGRGYTF. The chain combines TRBV11-2 with TRBJ1-2; 11 positions agree with TRBD1. Read sequence stops 3 residues before the CDR3 end, and the germline J gene provides the missing end. Germline CDR1 reads SGHAT; CDR2 reads FQNNGV. The CDR3 is 15 residues long.

This clone was found many times. The sequenced fragment ends 3 residues before the CDR3 boundary, so the rest is inferred from the germline J gene. The J gene is TRBJ2-7, the V gene TRBV29-1; 9 bases are a match to TRBD1. The germline V gene encodes CDR1 SQVTM and CDR2 ANQGSEA. The trim removed 8 bases at V and 1 base at J, leaving 6 bases unmatched. This CDR3 contains 13 residues. This CDR3 is CSIRQGVSYEQYF. The sequenced CDR3 bases are TGCAGCATCCGACAGGGGGTTTCCTACGAG.

This clone occurred many times. The CDR3 end is not reached by the read, which stops 3 residues before it; the germline J gene fills it in. V gene TRBV29-1 combines with J gene TRBJ1-5; TRBD1 agrees at 8 bases. The CDR3 length is 14 residues. The trim removed 4 bases at V and 7 bases at J, leaving 9 bases unmatched. CDR1 and CDR2 (germline): SQVTM, ANQGSEA. The CDR3 region is CSVVLQGAFQPQHF. The CDR3 bases that were read are TGCAGCGTTGTCCTTCAGGGGGCCTTCCAGCCC.

This clone appeared many times. With the read ending 3 residues before the CDR3 end, the germline J gene is used to fill in that end. V usage is TRBV6-2 or TRBV6-3 and J usage is TRBJ1-2; a possible D gene is TRBD1 (5 bases). This CDR3 spans 16 amino acids. Germline-derived CDR1 and CDR2 are MNHEY and SVGEGT. V was shortened by 1 base and J by 2 bases, with 14 bases between the two germline ends. CDR3 DNA, as far as it was read: TGTGCCAGCAGTTACTTCCAGGGCCCATCGAACTATGGC. It specifies CASSYFQGPSNYG. The entire CDR3 protein reads CASSYFQGPSNYGYTF.

This clone was counted between two and nine times. The junction does not match germline at one end; this may be a read error. The CDR3 end falls 3 residues outside the read, so it is completed with the germline J gene. The chain joins TRBV7-9 to TRBJ2-1, with TRBD2 as a possible D gene (7 bases). The CDR3 consists of 14 residues. Germline V lookup: CDR1 SEHNR, CDR2 FQNEAQ (reference sequence). Here the CDR3 reads CSSSLGGAVNEQFF. CDR3 DNA (partial): TGTTCCAGCAGCTTGGGGGGGGCGGTGAATGAG.